The entry below describes one T cell receptor (beta chain). The sample belongs to a study of T cells in Graves' hyperthyroidism and ophthalmopathy. The source material, RNA transcripts, was used to amplify TCR beta CDR3 regions. First-round RT-PCR of the TCR CDR3 relied on the HTBI primer set. TCRdb used MiXCR to reprocess the multiplex PCR reads, holding one entry per CDR3 protein. The sample gives nearly 750,000 distinct CDR3 sequences, 35% of which show up once; more than 25% is in the top ten. The germline V gene has CDR1 SGHRS and CDR2 YFSETQ. After removal of 4 bases from V and 5 bases from J, the junction contained 9 bases not matched to a gene. CDR3 length: 15 residues.

The chain is built from TRBV5-1 and TRBJ2-5; 9 bases fit TRBD2. The source is a middle-aged woman with Graves' hyperthyroidism. The material sequenced was blood. The chain's CDR3 is CASSPSGTSFETQYF. CDR3 nucleotide sequence: TGCGCCAGCAGCCCCTCAGGGACTAGCTTTGAGACCCAGTACTTC. Drawing the rest from reference TRBV5-1 and TRBJ2-5, the complete variable domain is KAGVTQTPRYLIKTRGQQVTLSCSPISGHRSVSWYQQTPGQGLQFLFEYFSETQRNKGNFPGRFSGRQFSNSRSEMNVSTLELGDSALYLCASSPSGTSFETQYFGPGTRLLVL.